What follows is one T cell receptor beta chain and its context. Antigen unknown. The source of the sample is a study of OX40 agonist ivuxolimab in advanced cancers. Study-wide context: A mean age of around 63 years, range about 20 to 85, was recorded, and 82.7% were male. Prior checkpoint blockade (anti-PD-1, anti-PD-L1 or anti-CTLA-4) was permitted; around 39% had it. Study findings and constraints: Both blood CD4+ and CD8+ T cells showed clonal growth by week 6 at 0.1 to 3.0 mg/kg.

The CDR3 extends over 15 amino acids. V was trimmed by 0 bases and J by 2 bases, leaving 10 bases between them. Germline V gene sequence: CDR1 SGHKS, CDR2 YYEKEE (reference sequence). The method was immunoSEQ multiplex PCR; TCRdb's version includes in-frame clones alone and lacks a portion of them. The sample includes around 40,000 clones, 92% of them seen just once. Autoimmune disease history or systemic immunosuppression was exclusionary. This chain uses TRBV5-5 with TRBJ2-3, with D maybe TRBD1 (6 bases). This specimen was CD4+ or CD8+ T cells sorted from blood, taken in a trial of the OX40 agonist ivuxolimab. The source of this sequence is an adult with an advanced solid tumor such as melanoma, head and neck, liver or kidney cancer. CDR3 DNA sequence: TGTGCCAGCAGCTTGGCCCGGACAGTCACAGATACGCAGTATTTT. This encodes CASSLARTVTDTQYF.